These 3 T cell receptor beta chains were all obtained from the same sample, sequenced in a study of PD-L1 blockade in urothelial cancer. Time point meaning: pretreatment peripheral blood. Assay: immunoSEQ multiplex PCR; the TCRdb copy retains only in-frame clones and omits some. The sample includes 90,000 or so clones, 90% seen only once; the top ten take 1.5% to 2%. The specimen was PBMCs, collected around atezolizumab (anti-PD-L1) treatment. The receptor set was obtained from a man between 60 and 75 years old with urothelial cancer.

The chain has TRBV7-9 and TRBJ2-2; 13 nucleotides match TRBD2. Germline V gene data show CDR1 as SEHNR and CDR2 as FQNEAQ (reference sequence). This CDR3 region has 17 residues. The V gene end was trimmed by 6 bases and the J gene end by 5 bases; junction bases not matched to a gene: 9. In nucleotides, the CDR3 is TGTGCCAGCAGGGGAGAACTAGCGGGAGGGCATACCGGGGAGCTGTTTTTT. Amino acids: CASRGELAGGHTGELFF.

The chain joins TRBV25-1 to TRBJ2-3; 10 bases are shared with TRBD2. This CDR3 spans 16 amino acids. V was clipped by 2 bases and J by 0 bases; unmatched bases: 2. Germline CDR1 is MGHDK and CDR2 is SYGVNS. CDR3 residues: CASSEPLAGSTDTQYF. The CDR3 region has the DNA TGTGCCAGCAGTGAACCACTAGCGGGAAGCACAGATACGCAGTATTTT.

This chain links TRBV10-3 with TRBJ2-3; 7 bases are shared with TRBD2. CDR3 size: 17 residues. The germline V gene has CDR1 ENHRY and CDR2 SYGVKD. V trimming: 0 bases; J trimming: 0 bases; junction bases outside the gene matches: 6. The CDR3 loop reads CAISESKVSGSTDTQYF. The CDR3 bases are TGTGCCATCAGTGAGTCTAAGGTTAGCGGGAGCACAGATACGCAGTATTTT.